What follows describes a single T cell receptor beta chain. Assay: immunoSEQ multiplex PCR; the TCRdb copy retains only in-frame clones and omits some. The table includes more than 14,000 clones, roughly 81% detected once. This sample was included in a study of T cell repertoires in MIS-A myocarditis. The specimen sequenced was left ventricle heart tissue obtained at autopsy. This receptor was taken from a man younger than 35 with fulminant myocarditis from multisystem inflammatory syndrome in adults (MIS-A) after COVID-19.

This chain's CDR3 is CASARFYGGGGADTQYF. As DNA, the CDR3 is TGTGCCAGCGCGCGGTTTTACGGGGGGGGTGGCGCAGATACGCAGTATTTT. This sequence joins TRBV28 and TRBJ2-3; 8 bases are shared with TRBD2. The CDR3 runs to 17 residues. Per the germline V gene, CDR1 is MDHEN and CDR2 is SYDVKM. V gave up 8 bases and J gave up 4 bases; unmatched junction bases: 17.